This TCR beta chain was sequenced during a study of identical twins. General observations from the study: For zero-insertion analyses, partial confounding could come from invariant MAIT and iNKT cells. The conclusions drew on cross-sectional statistical analysis instead of tracking the same donors.

About this clonotype: Its antigen is as yet unknown.

One entry per CDR3 protein, called by TCRdb with MiXCR from the 5' RACE reads. The profile shows about 690,000 distinct CDR3 sequences, 5.5% to 7.5% of them singletons. V lost 3 bases and J lost 0; bases outside the gene matches: 9. CDR1 and CDR2 (germline): LGHDT, YNNKEL (reference sequence). This CDR3 is 20 amino acids long. The sequence derives from a young man in good health. The sequenced sample consisted of naive T cells sorted from blood. This rearrangement joins TRBV3-1 to TRBJ2-6, with 12 bases matching TRBD2. In DNA form, the CDR3 reads TGTGCCAGCAGCCACCTACGGACTAGCGGGGCAAGCTCTGGGGCCAACGTCCTGACTTTC. Encoded protein: CASSHLRTSGASSGANVLTF.